This paragraph covers one T cell receptor (beta chain) sequence. These data belong to a study of blood T cell repertoires in COVID-19. Overall study context: Acute and convalescent COVID-19 specimens originated in the United States, Italy and Spain.

This CDR3 is 15 amino acids long. Trimming took 5 bases from V and 4 from J; bases not matched to a gene: 6. Germline V gene sequence: CDR1 SNHLY, CDR2 FYNNEI. Per the original methods: Amplifying reference gene primers gave estimates of nucleated cell counts. Using immunoSEQ multiplex PCR, the repertoire was profiled, and TCRdb retains in-frame clones only, with some absent. V, J and clone size are taken as reported in that table, and D and trimming were inferred from the DNA itself. This table holds approximately 300,000 clones, 75% to 95% found once. The TCR originated in a woman in her twenties or thirties with COVID-19, enrolled during active disease. Sequencing was performed on peripheral blood. The chain is built from TRBV2 and TRBJ2-1; TRBD2 matches at 9 bases. The CDR3 DNA reads TGTGCCAGCAGTACGTGGCTAGCGGGGTACAATGAGCAGTTCTTC. Protein: CASSTWLAGYNEQFF.